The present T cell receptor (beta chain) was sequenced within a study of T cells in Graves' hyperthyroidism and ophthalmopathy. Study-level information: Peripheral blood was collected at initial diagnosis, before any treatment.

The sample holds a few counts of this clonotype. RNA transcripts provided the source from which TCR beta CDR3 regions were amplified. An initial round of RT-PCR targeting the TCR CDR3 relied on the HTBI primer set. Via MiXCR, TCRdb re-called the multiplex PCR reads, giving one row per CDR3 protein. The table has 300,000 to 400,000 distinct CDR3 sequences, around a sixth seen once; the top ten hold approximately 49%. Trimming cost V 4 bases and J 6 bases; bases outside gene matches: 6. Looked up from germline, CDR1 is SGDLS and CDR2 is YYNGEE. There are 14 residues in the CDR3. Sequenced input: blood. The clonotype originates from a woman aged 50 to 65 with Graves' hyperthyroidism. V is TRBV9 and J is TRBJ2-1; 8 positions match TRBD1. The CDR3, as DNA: TGTGCCAGCAGCCCAAGGACAGGGAGCAATGAGCAGTTCTTC. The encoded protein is CASSPRTGSNEQFF. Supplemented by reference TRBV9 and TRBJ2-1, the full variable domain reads DSGVTQTPKHLITATGQRVTLRCSPRSGDLSVYWYQQSLDQGLQFLIQYYNGEERAKGNILERFSAQQFPDLHSELNLSSLELGDSALYFCASSPRTGSNEQFFGPGTRLTVL.